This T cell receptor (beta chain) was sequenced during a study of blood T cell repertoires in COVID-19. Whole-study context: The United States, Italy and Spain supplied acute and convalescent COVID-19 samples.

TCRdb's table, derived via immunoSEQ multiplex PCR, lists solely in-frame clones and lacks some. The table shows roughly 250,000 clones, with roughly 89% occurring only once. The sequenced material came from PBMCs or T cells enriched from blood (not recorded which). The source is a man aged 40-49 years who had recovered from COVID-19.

The CDR3 nucleotides are TGTGCCAGCCGACAATTGAGCTCCTACGAGCAGTACTTC. Encoded protein: CASRQLSSYEQYF. The V and J genes are TRBV6-5 and TRBJ2-7; unclear D gene. Looked up from germline, CDR1 is MNHEY and CDR2 is SVGAGI. The CDR3 sequence is 13 residues long. The V and J ends lost 8 bases and 0 bases respectively, with 11 bases between them.